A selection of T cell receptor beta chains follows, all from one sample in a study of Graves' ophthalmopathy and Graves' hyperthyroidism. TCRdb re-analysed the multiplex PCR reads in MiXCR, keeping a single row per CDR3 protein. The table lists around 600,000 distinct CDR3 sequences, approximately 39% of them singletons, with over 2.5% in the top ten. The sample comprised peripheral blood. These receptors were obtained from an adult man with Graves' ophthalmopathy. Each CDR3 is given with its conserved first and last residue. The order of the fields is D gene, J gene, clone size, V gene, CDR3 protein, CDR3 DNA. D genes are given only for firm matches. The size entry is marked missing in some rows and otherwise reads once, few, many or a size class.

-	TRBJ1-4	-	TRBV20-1	CSAPVGRTGGEKLFF	TGCAGTGCACCTGTGGGGCGTACTGGGGGAGAAAAACTGTTTTTT
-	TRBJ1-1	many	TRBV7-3	CASSLYKNTEAFF	TGTGCCAGCAGCCTCTACAAGAACACTGAAGCTTTCTTT
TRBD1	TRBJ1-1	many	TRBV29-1	CSVAGTVFNTEAFF	TGCAGCGTTGCCGGGACAGTATTCAACACTGAAGCTTTCTTT
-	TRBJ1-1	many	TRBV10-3	CAISDTQGIGTEAFF	TGTGCCATCAGTGACACCCAGGGGATAGGAACTGAAGCTTTCTTT
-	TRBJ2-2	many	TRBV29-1	CSAADIGGELFF	TGCAGCGCCGCAGACATTGGCGGGGAGCTGTTTTTT
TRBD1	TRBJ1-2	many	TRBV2	CASSDRQGLPMRGYTF	TGTGCCAGCAGTGACCGACAGGGCCTCCCGATGAGGGGCTACACCTTC
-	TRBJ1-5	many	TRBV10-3	CATRETFSNQPQHF	TGTGCCACCAGGGAAACGTTTAGCAATCAGCCCCAGCATTTT
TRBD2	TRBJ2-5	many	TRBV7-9	CASSHTGLAGRETQYF	TGTGCCAGCAGCCATACAGGACTAGCGGGGCGAGAGACCCAGTACTTC
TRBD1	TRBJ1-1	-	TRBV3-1	CASSQVQGFGTEAFF	TGTGCCAGCAGCCAAGTACAGGGGTTCGGCACTGAAGCTTTCTTT
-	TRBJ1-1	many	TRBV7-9	CASSLEGIGALRAFF	TGTGCCAGCAGCTTAGAGGGGATTGGCGCCCTCCGAGCTTTCTTT
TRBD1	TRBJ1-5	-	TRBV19	CASRDRENQPQHF	TGTGCCAGTAGGGACAGGGAGAATCAGCCCCAGCATTTT
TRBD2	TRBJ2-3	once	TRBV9	CASSGLAGAWSTDTQYF	TGTGCCAGCAGCGGACTAGCGGGGGCCTGGAGCACAGATACGCAGTATTTT
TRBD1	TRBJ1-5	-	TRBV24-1	CATSDPGGGSNQPQHF	TGTGCCACCAGTGACCCAGGGGGAGGTAGCAATCAGCCCCAGCATTTT
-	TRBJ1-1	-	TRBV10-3	CASSYGGEASF	TGTGCCAGCAGTTACGGGGGAGAAGCTTCCTTT
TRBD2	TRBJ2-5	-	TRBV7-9	CASSLVPAGLRGETQYF	TGTGCCAGCAGCTTAGTTCCCGCGGGACTACGGGGGGAGACCCAGTACTTC
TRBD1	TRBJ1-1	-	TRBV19	CASSTDRENTEAFF	TGTGCCAGTAGTACGGACAGGGAGAACACTGAAGCTTTCTTT
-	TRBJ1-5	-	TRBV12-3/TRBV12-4	CASTRGPDSNQPQHF	TGTGCCAGCACACGAGGGCCGGATAGCAATCAGCCCCAGCATTTT
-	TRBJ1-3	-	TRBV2	CASSRGQISERGIYF	TGTGCCAGCAGTAGAGGACAGATCTCGGAGAGAGGAATATATTTT
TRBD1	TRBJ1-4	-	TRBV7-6	CASSPYRDRDLTNEKLFF	TGTGCCAGCAGTCCCTATAGGGACAGGGATCTAACTAATGAAAAACTGTTTTTT
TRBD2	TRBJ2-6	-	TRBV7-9	CASSLGGGLQWANVLTF	TGTGCCAGCAGCCTAGGCGGGGGATTACAGTGGGCCAACGTCCTGACTTTC
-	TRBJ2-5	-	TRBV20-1	CSARDDSGGEETQYF	TGCAGTGCTAGAGATGACTCAGGGGGGGAAGAGACCCAGTACTTC
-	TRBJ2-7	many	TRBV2	CASSEHPGEYEQYF	TGTGCCAGCAGTGAACATCCGGGGGAATACGAGCAGTACTTC
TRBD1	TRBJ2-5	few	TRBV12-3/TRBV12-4	CASSWGQGLGETQYF	TGTGCCAGCAGTTGGGGACAGGGTTTGGGGGAGACCCAGTACTTC
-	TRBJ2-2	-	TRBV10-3	CASSEETASTGELFF	TGTGCCAGCAGTGAAGAGACTGCCTCCACCGGGGAGCTGTTTTTT
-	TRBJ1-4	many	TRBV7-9	CASSLALSRGEKLFF	TGTGCCAGCAGCTTAGCCTTGAGTCGGGGTGAAAAACTGTTTTTT
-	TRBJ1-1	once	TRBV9	CASSQDWVGAEAFF	TGTGCCAGCAGCCAAGATTGGGTAGGGGCTGAAGCTTTCTTT
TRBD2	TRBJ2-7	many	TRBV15	CATSSVGLAGSYEQYF	TGTGCCACCAGCAGTGTGGGACTAGCGGGGTCCTACGAGCAGTACTTC
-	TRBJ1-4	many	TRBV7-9	CASSYTGNEKLFF	TGTGCCAGCAGCTATACGGGTAATGAAAAACTGTTTTTT
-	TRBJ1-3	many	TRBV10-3	CAIFRNSGNTIYF	TGTGCCATCTTCCGCAACTCTGGAAACACCATATATTTT
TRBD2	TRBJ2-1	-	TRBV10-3	CAISGTSGSDEQFF	TGTGCCATCAGTGGGACTAGCGGGAGCGATGAGCAGTTCTTC
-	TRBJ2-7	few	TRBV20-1	CSARDGPNEQYF	TGCAGTGCTAGAGATGGGCCCAACGAGCAGTACTTC
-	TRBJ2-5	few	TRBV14	CASSQAPGRGLGETQYF	TGTGCCAGCAGCCAGGCCCCGGGGAGGGGGCTAGGAGAGACCCAGTACTTC
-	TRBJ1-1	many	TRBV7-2	CASSPYGDTEAFF	TGTGCCAGCAGCCCCTATGGGGACACTGAAGCTTTCTTT
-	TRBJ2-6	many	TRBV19	CASSIWQAGANVLTF	TGTGCCAGTAGTATTTGGCAAGCTGGGGCCAACGTCCTGACTTTC
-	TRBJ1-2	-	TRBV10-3	CAIGSGSRGYGYTF	TGTGCCATCGGGAGCGGGTCCAGGGGCTATGGCTACACCTTC
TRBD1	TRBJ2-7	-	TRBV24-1	CATSVDRAGEQYF	TGTGCCACCAGTGTCGACAGGGCGGGCGAGCAGTACTTC
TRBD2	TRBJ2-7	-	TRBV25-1	CACSATSGGDYEQYF	TGTGCCTGCAGTGCCACTAGCGGTGGAGACTACGAGCAGTACTTC
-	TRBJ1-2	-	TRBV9	CASSPGAVGYGYTF	TGTGCCAGCAGCCCCGGGGCAGTGGGCTATGGCTACACCTTC
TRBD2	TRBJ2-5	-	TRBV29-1	CSVGTSGQETQYF	TGCAGCGTTGGGACTAGCGGCCAGGAGACCCAGTACTTC
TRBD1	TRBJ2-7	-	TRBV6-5	CASSYLGTGGSYEQYF	TGTGCCAGCAGTTACCTCGGGACAGGGGGTTCCTACGAGCAGTACTTC
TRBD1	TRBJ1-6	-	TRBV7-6	CASSSTGTGKFPLHF	TGTGCCAGCAGCTCAACCGGGACAGGGAAGTTTCCCCTCCACTTT
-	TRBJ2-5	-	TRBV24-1	CATSDPSGDQETQYF	TGTGCCACCAGTGATCCAAGTGGGGACCAAGAGACCCAGTACTTC
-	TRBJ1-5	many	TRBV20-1	CSVLGRDGNQPQHF	TGCAGTGTTCTAGGGAGGGATGGCAATCAGCCCCAGCATTTT
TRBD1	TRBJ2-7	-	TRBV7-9	CASSRQGAHYEQYF	TGTGCCAGCAGCCGACAGGGGGCCCACTACGAGCAGTACTTC
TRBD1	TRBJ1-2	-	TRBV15	CATSRDRTGGTYGYTF	TGTGCCACCAGCAGAGATAGGACAGGGGGCACCTATGGCTACACCTTC